This TCR beta chain was sequenced for a study of OX40 agonist ivuxolimab in advanced cancers. At the level of the study: At 0.01 to 10 mg/kg, ivuxolimab was administered intravenously to patients every 2 weeks. Patients enrolled in dose escalation were diagnosed with hepatocellular carcinoma, melanoma, renal cell or head and neck cancer. Under the entry rules, prior anti-PD-1, anti-PD-L1 or anti-CTLA-4 therapy was allowed, and roughly 39% had some. Points from the study as a whole: On average, CD8+ T cells showed a greater number of expanded clones than CD4+.

Profiling relied on immunoSEQ multiplex PCR, and the TCRdb table lists in-frame clones only, not all of them. Here the sample spans roughly 57,000 clones, around 90% being singletons. As for this clone: Its antigen remains unknown.

Germline V gene sequence: CDR1 SGHNT, CDR2 YENEEA. V was clipped by 1 base and J by 4 bases; unmatched bases: 10. The length of the CDR3 is 18 residues. The material was CD4+ or CD8+ T cells sorted from blood, obtained in a trial of the OX40 agonist ivuxolimab. The V call is TRBV11-3, the J call TRBJ2-1, with 10 bases aligning to TRBD2. This clonotype was obtained from an adult with an advanced solid tumor such as melanoma, head and neck, liver or kidney cancer. Written as DNA, the CDR3 is TGTGCCAGCAGCTTAGGTTGGGCTAGCGGGAGTAGGTACAATGAGCAGTTCTTC. Translating gives CASSLGWASGSRYNEQFF.